One and the same sample provided the 9 T cell receptor beta chains below, sequenced in a study of blood T cell repertoires in COVID-19. Profiled with immunoSEQ multiplex PCR; TCRdb holds only in-frame clones, not every one. The table has approximately 390,000 clones, 90% seen once. The material sequenced was peripheral blood. These receptors all come from a man between 18 and 29 years old with active or convalescent COVID-19.

The chain joins TRBV7-9 to TRBJ2-1; TRBD2 is a possible D gene (6 bases). The germline V and J ends were trimmed by 6 bases and 10 bases, with 7 bases remaining between them. This CDR3 region has 10 residues. Germline V gene lookup returns CDR1 SEHNR and CDR2 FQNEAQ (reference sequence). CDR3 protein: CASRGGEQFF. The CDR3 DNA sequence: TGTGCCAGCAGGGGGGGAGAGCAGTTCTTC.

CDR3 sequence (DNA): TGTGCCAGCGGGGGACAGGGATGGTTCAATCAGCCCCAGCATTTT. Translation gives CASGGQGWFNQPQHF. The genes are TRBV27 and TRBJ1-5; 9 nucleotides align to TRBD1. CDR3 length: 15 amino acids. Germline CDR1 reads MNHEY; CDR2 reads SMNVEV (reference sequence). V lost 8 bases, J lost 3 bases, and 8 bases stayed unmatched.

The gene calls are TRBV10-3 and TRBJ2-1, with 15 nucleotides matching TRBD2. Trimming took 0 bases from V and 1 from J; bases not matched to a gene: 16. CDR3 length: 23 residues. CDR1 and CDR2 (germline): ENHRY, SYGVKD. DNA of the CDR3: TGTGCCATCAGTGAGTCAGGCGGGGGACTAGCGGGAGGTTATCGGGGGTCCTACAATGAGCAGTTCTTC. It encodes CAISESGGGLAGGYRGSYNEQFF.

In regard to this clone: The sample carries other DNA sequences with the same CDR3. The chain links TRBV9 to TRBJ2-2; 9 nucleotides match TRBD1. Germline-derived CDR1 and CDR2 are SGDLS and YYNGEE. Trimming removed 2 bases from V and 2 bases from J; junction bases left unmatched: 1. The CDR3 spans 15 residues. The CDR3 DNA reads as TGTGCCAGCAGCGTGGGACAGGGTAACACCGGGGAGCTGTTTTTT. Protein product: CASSVGQGNTGELFF.

The chain recombines TRBV6-5 with TRBJ1-1; TRBD1 is a possible D gene (6 bases). V lost 2 bases and J 7 bases, leaving 17 bases between the germline ends. Germline values: CDR1 MNHEY, CDR2 SVGAGI. The CDR3 is 15 amino acids. This CDR3 reads CASSYTPQGWGEAFF. The CDR3 region has the DNA TGTGCCAGCAGTTACACCCCTCAGGGGTGGGGTGAAGCTTTCTTT.

Here the CDR3 reads CASSLGTGNTEAFF. In DNA form, the CDR3 reads TGTGCCAGTAGCCTCGGGACAGGTAACACTGAAGCTTTCTTT. This sequence joins TRBV19 and TRBJ1-1; 8 positions match TRBD1. Trimming took 6 bases from V and 2 from J; bases not matched to a gene: 5. The CDR3 is 14 residues long. Germline CDR1 reads LNHDA; CDR2 reads SQIVND (reference sequence).

The chain uses TRBV11-2 and TRBJ2-7; TRBD1 matches 8 bases. J lost 1 base, V lost 5 bases, and 7 bases had no gene match. From germline, CDR1 is SGHAT and CDR2 FQNNGV. This CDR3 has 15 residues. Here the CDR3 DNA reads TGTGCCAGCAGCAAGACAGACAGGGGTTCCTACGAGCAGTACTTC. This codes for CASSKTDRGSYEQYF.

The rearrangement uses TRBV3-1 (or the pseudogene TRBV3-2) and TRBJ1-5; D is uncertain. The CDR3 is 14 amino acids. The V and J ends lost 1 base and 3 bases respectively, with 7 bases between them. Germline V CDR1 and CDR2: LGHDT, YNNKEL (reference sequence). CDR3 coding DNA: TGTGCCAGCAGCCAAGGGCGGAACAATCAGCCCCAGCATTTT. Translation gives CASSQGRNNQPQHF.

This clone was seen just once. The chain uses TRBV11-2 and TRBJ2-5; 9 nucleotides align to TRBD1. Trimming removed 5 bases from V and 5 bases from J; junction bases left unmatched: 6. The CDR3 length is 14 residues. The germline V gene has CDR1 SGHAT and CDR2 FQNNGV. CDR3 nucleotide sequence: TGTGCCAGCAGCCCCGACAGGGGGTTGGAGACCCAGTACTTC. Translation: CASSPDRGLETQYF.